This T cell receptor (beta chain) emerged from a study of blood T cell repertoires in COVID-19. At the level of the study: Acute-phase and convalescent COVID-19 samples originated in the United States, Italy and Spain. In each case, the material was cDNA or gDNA derived from T cells, B-cell-depleted T cells, or PBMCs.

There are 14 residues in the CDR3. V lost 4 bases to trimming and J lost 3 bases; unmatched junction nucleotides: 6. CDR1 SGHKS and CDR2 YYEKEE come from the germline V gene (reference sequence). Profiling relied on immunoSEQ multiplex PCR, and the TCRdb table lists in-frame clones only, not all of them. The repertoire has 100,000 to 150,000 clones, around 88% of them found once; the top ten carry approximately 5%. This TCR derives from a human donor in a cohort sampled during active COVID-19. The chain joins TRBV5-5 to TRBJ2-7; 8 bases are shared with TRBD2. The specimen was peripheral blood. DNA of the CDR3: TGTGCCAGCAGCCCCGGGGGGGGCCTCTACGAGCAGTACTTC. Its translation is CASSPGGGLYEQYF.